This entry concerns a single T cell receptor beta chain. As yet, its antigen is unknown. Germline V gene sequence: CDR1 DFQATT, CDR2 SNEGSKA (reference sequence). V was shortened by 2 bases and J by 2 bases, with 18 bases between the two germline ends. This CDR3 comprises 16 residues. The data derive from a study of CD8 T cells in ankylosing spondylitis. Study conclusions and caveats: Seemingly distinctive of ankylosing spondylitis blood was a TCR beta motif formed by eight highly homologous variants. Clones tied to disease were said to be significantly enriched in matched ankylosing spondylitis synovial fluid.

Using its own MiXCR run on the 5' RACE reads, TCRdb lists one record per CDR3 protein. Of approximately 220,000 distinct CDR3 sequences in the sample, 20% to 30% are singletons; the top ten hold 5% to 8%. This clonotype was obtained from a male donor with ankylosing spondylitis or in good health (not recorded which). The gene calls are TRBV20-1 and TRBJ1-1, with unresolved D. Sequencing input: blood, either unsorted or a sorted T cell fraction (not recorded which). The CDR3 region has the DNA TGCAGTGCTAGACCTACCGGACTTGTTGGTAACACTGAAGCTTTCTTT. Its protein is CSARPTGLVGNTEAFF.